The clone carrying this TCR beta chain appeared a single time. The CDR3 extends over 14 amino acids. Unmatched junction bases numbered 1, after V lost 1 base and J lost 6 bases. Germline V gene data show CDR1 as LGHNA and CDR2 as YNFKEQ. The sample is drawn from a study of blood T cell repertoires in COVID-19. As for the study in general: Acute-phase and convalescent COVID-19 samples originated in the United States, Italy and Spain.

Some clones are missing from TCRdb's copy, which holds only in-frame ones; the method was immunoSEQ multiplex PCR. The sample lists about 320,000 clones, more than 75% seen once, with 1.5% to 2% in the top ten. The origin of this receptor is a woman in her forties or fifties with acute or convalescent COVID-19. Source material: peripheral blood. This sequence joins TRBV4-2 and TRBJ2-2; 8 nucleotides agree with TRBD2. CDR3 DNA: TGTGCCAGCAGCCAAGCGGGAGGGGCCGGGGAGCTGTTTTTT. Amino acid sequence: CASSQAGGAGELFF.